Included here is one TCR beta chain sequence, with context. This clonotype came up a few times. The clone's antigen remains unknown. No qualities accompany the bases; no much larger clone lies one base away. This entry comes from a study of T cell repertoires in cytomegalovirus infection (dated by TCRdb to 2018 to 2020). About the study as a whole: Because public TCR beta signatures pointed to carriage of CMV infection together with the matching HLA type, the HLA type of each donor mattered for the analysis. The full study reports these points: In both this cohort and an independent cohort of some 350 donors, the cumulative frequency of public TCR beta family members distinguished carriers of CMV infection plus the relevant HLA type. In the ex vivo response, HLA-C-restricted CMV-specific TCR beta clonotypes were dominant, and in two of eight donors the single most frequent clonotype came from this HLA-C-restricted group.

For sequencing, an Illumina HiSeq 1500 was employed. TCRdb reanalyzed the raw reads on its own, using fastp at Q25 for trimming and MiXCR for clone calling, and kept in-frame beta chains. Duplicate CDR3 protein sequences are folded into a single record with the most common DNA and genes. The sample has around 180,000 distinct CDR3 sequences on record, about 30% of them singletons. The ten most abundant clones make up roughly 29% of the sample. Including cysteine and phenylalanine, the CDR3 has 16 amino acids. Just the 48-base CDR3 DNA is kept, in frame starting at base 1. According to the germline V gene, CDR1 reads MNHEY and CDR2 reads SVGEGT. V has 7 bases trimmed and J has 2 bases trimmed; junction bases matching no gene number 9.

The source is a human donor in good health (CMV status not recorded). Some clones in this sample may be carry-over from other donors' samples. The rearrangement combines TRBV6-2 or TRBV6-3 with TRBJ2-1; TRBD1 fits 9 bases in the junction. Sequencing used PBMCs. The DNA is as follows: TGTGCCAGCACTCTCTCACAGGGGGCTACCTACAATGAGCAGTTCTTC. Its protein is CASTLSQGATYNEQFF.